This TCR beta chain derives from a study of blood T cell repertoires in COVID-19. Whole-study context: Acute and convalescent COVID-19 samples came from the United States, Italy and Spain. PBMCs, B-cell-depleted T cells, or T cells provided the cDNA or gDNA that made up the material.

Enrolment of Seattle patients took place during active infection, and they were followed longitudinally. How the authors handled the data: Cell counts per sample came from amplifying reference gene primers. Only in-frame clones appear in the TCRdb table, and some are missing; sequencing was by immunoSEQ multiplex PCR. V, J and clone size were drawn from that table, and D and trimming were deduced from the DNA. The sample shows roughly 320,000 clones, roughly 91% of them seen only once. V lost 4 bases, J lost 0 bases, and 19 bases lay in between. The CDR3 consists of 18 residues. The germline CDR1 and CDR2 sequences are SNHLY and FYNNEI.

The sequencing input was peripheral blood. The receptor comes from a woman aged 25 to 45 with COVID-19, enrolled during active disease. The rearrangement links TRBV2 to TRBJ1-5; no clear D gene. For the CDR3, the DNA is TGTGCCAGCAGTGTTAGGAGGGCCCTTGGTTATAGCAATCAGCCCCAGCATTTT. It yields the protein CASSVRRALGYSNQPQHF.